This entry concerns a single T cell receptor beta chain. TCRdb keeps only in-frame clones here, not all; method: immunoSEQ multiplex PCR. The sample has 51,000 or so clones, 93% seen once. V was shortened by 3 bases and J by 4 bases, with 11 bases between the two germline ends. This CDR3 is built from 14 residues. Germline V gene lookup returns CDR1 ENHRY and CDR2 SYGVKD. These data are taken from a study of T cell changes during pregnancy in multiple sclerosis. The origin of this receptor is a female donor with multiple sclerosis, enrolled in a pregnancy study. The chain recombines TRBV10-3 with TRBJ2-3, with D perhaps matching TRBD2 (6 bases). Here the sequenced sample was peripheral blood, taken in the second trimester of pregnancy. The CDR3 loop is CAISDPGLADTQYF. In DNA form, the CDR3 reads TGTGCCATCAGTGACCCGGGACTCGCAGATACGCAGTATTTT.